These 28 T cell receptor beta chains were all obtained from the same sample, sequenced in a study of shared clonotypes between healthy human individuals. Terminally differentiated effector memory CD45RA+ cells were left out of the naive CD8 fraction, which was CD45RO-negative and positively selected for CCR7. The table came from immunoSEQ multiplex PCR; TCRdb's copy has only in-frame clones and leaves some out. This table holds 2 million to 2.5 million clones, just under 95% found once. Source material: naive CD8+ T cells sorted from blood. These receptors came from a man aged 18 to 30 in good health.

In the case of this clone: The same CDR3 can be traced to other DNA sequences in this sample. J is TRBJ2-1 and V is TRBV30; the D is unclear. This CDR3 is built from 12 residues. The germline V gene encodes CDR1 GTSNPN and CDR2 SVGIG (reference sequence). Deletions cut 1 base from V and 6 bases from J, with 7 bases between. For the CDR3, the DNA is TGTGCCTGGAGTGGTCCGTCCAATGAGCAGTTCTTC. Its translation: CAWSGPSNEQFF.

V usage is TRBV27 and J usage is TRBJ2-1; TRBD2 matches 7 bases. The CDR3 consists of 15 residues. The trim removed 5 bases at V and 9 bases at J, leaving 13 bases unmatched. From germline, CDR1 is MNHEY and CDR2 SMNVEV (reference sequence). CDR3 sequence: CASSQAPGTIGEQFF. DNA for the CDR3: TGTGCCAGCAGTCAGGCCCCCGGGACTATCGGTGAGCAGTTCTTC.

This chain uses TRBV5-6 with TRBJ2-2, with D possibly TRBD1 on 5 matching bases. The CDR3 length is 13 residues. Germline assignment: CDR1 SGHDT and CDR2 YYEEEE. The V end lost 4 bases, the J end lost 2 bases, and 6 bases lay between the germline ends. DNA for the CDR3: TGTGCCAGCAGCCAGGGAAACACCGGGGAGCTGTTTTTT. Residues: CASSQGNTGELFF.

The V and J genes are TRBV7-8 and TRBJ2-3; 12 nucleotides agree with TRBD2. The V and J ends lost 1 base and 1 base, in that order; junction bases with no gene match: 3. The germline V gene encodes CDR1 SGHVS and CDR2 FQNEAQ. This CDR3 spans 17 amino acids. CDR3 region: CASSLVASGGGTDTQYF. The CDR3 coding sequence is TGTGCCAGCAGCTTAGTGGCTAGCGGGGGGGGCACAGATACGCAGTATTTT.

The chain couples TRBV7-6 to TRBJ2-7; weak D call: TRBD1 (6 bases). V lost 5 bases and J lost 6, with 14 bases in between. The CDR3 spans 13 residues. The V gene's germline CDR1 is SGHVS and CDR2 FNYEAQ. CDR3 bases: TGTGCCAGCAGCCGGGACATTTGGTCCGAGCAGTACTTC. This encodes CASSRDIWSEQYF.

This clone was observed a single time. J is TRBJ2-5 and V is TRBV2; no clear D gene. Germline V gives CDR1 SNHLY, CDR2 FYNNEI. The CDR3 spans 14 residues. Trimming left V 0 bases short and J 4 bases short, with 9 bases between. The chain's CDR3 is CASSEATFGETQYF. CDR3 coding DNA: TGTGCCAGCAGTGAAGCGACTTTCGGAGAGACCCAGTACTTC.

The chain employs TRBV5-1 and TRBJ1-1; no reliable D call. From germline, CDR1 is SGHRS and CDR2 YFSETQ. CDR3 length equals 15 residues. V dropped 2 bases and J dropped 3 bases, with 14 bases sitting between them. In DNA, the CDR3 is TGCGCCAGCAGCTTCAGAAGGGCTCGTGACACTGAAGCTTTCTTT. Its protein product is CASSFRRARDTEAFF.

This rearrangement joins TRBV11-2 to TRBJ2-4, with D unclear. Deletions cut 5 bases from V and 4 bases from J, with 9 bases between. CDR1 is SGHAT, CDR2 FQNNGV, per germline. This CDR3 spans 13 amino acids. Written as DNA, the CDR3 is TGTGCCAGCAGCCTCACTACAAAAAACATTCAGTACTTC. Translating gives CASSLTTKNIQYF.

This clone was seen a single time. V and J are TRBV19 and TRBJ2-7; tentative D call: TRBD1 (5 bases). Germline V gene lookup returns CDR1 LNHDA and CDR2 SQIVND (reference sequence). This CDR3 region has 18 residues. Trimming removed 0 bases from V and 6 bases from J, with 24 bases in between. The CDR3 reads CASSIEVVRQGITLEQYF. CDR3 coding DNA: TGTGCCAGTAGTATAGAAGTGGTCCGGCAGGGCATTACGCTCGAGCAGTACTTC.

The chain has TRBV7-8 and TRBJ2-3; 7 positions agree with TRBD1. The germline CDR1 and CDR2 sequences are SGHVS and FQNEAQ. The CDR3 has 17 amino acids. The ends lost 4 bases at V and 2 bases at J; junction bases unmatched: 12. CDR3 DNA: TGTGCCAGCAGCTCCCTGACAGGGCTTTCTATCACAGATACGCAGTATTTT. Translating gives CASSSLTGLSITDTQYF.

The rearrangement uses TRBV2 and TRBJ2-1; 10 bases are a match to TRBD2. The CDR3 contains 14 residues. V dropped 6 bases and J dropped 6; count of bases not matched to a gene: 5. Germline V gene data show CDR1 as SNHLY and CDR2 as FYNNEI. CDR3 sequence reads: CASRTSGDVNEQFF. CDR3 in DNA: TGTGCCAGCAGAACTAGCGGGGACGTCAATGAGCAGTTCTTC. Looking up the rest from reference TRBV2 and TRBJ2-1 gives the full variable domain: EPEVTQTPSHQVTQMGQEVILRCVPISNHLYFYWYRQILGQKVEFLVSFYNNEISEKSEIFDDQFSVERPDGSNFTLKIRSTKLEDSAMYFCASRTSGDVNEQFFGPGTRLTVL.

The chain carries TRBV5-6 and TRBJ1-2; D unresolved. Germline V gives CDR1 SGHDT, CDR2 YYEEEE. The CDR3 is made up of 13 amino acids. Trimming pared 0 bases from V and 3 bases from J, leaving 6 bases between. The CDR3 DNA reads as TGTGCCAGCAGCTTGGGCGGACACTATGGCTACACCTTC. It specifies CASSLGGHYGYTF.

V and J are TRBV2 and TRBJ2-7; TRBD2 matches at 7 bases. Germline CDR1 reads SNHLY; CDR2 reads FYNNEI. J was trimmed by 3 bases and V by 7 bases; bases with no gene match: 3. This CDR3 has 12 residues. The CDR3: CASMGGIYEQYF. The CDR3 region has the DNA TGTGCCAGCATGGGAGGGATCTACGAGCAGTACTTC.

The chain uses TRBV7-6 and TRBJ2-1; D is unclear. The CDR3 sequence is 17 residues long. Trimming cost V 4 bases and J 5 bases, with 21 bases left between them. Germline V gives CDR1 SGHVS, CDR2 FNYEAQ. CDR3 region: CASSSSVGVALNNEQFF. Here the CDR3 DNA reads TGTGCCAGCAGCTCCTCCGTTGGAGTGGCGCTGAACAATGAGCAGTTCTTC.

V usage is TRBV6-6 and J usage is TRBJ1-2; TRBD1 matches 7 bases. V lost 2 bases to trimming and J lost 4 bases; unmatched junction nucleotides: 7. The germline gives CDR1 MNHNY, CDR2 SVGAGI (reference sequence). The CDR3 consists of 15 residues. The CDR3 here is CASSYTTGDPYGYTF. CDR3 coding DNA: TGTGCCAGCAGTTACACCACAGGGGACCCCTATGGCTACACCTTC.

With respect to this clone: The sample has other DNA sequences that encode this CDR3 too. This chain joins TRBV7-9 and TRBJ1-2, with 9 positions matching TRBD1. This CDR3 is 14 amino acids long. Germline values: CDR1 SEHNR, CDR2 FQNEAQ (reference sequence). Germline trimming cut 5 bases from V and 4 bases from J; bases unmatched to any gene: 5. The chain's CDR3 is CASSPPGQGYGYTF. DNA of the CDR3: TGTGCCAGCAGCCCTCCGGGACAGGGCTATGGCTACACCTTC.

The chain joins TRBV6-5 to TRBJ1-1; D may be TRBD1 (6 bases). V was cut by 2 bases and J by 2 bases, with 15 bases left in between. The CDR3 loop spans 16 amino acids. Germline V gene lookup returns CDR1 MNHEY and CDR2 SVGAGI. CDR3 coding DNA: TGTGCCAGCAGTTACACAACAGGGTTACTTAACACTGAAGCTTTCTTT. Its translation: CASSYTTGLLNTEAFF.

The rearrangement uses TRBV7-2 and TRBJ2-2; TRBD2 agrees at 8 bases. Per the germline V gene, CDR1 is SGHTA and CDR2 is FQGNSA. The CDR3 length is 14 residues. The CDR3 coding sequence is TGTGCGACCCAGCGGGGGTCGAACACCGGGGAGCTGTTTTTT. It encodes CATQRGSNTGELFF.

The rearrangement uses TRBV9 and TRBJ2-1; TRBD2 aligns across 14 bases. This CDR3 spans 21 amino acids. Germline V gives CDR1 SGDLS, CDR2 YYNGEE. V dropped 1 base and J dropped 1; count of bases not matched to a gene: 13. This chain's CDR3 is CASSVPRGETSGGASYNEQFF. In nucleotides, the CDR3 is TGTGCCAGCAGCGTACCGCGAGGTGAGACTAGCGGGGGGGCTTCCTACAATGAGCAGTTCTTC.

The CDR3 region has the DNA TGTGCCAGCAGCTTGAACAGCGGATCTATGTACCAAGAGACCCAGTACTTC. Translation: CASSLNSGSMYQETQYF. The rearrangement uses TRBV7-6 and TRBJ2-5; possible D gene TRBD2, 5 bases. Between the trimmed V and J ends, which lost 3 bases and 0 bases, there was a span of 17 bases. Germline assignment: CDR1 SGHVS and CDR2 FNYEAQ. The CDR3 contains 17 residues.

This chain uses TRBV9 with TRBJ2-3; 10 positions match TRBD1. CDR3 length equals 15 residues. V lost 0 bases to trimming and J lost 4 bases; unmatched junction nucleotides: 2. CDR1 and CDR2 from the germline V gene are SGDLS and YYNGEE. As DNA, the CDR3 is TGTGCCAGCAGCGTAGTGGGGACAGGGGCAGATACGCAGTATTTT. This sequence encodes CASSVVGTGADTQYF.

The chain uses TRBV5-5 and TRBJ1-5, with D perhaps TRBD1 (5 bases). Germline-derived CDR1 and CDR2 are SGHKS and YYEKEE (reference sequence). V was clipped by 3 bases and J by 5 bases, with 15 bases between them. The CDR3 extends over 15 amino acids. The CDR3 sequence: CASSWGGSLHQPQHF. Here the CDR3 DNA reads TGTGCCAGCAGCTGGGGCGGGAGTCTCCATCAGCCCCAGCATTTT.

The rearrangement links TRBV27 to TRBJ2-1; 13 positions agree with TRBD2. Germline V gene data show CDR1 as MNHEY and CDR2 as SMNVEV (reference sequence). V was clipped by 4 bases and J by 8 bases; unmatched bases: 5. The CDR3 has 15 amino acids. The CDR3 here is CASSYGTSGIDEQFF. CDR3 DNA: TGTGCCAGCAGTTACGGGACTAGCGGGATCGATGAGCAGTTCTTC.

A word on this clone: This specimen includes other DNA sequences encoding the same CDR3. The CDR3 coding sequence is TGTGCCAGCAGTTTGACAGGGAACACTGAAGCTTTCTTT. Its protein is CASSLTGNTEAFF. The rearrangement uses TRBV28 and TRBJ1-1; D may be TRBD1 (6 bases). The V gene's germline CDR1 is MDHEN and CDR2 SYDVKM. The ends were cut back, 3 bases at V and 1 base at J, with 6 bases in the middle. The CDR3 totals 13 residues.

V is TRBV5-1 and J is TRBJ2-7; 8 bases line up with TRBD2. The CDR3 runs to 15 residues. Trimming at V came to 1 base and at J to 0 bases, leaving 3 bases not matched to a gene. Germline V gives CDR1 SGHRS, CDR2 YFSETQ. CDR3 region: CASSLTSGYSYEQYF. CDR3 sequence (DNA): TGCGCCAGCAGCTTGACTAGCGGTTACTCCTACGAGCAGTACTTC.

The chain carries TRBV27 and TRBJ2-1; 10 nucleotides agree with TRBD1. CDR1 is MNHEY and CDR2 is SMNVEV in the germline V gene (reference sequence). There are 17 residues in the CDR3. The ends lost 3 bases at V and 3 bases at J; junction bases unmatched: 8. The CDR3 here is CASSLGQGTGVYNEQFF. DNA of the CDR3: TGTGCCAGCAGTTTGGGGCAAGGGACAGGGGTCTACAATGAGCAGTTCTTC.

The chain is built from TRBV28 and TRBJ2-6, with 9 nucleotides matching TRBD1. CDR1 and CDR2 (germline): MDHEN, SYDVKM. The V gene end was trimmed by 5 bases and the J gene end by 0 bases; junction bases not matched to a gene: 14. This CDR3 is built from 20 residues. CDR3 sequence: CASSHRPGQGPYSGANVLTF. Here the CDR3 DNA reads TGTGCCAGCAGTCATCGCCCGGGACAGGGACCCTACTCTGGGGCCAACGTCCTGACTTTC.

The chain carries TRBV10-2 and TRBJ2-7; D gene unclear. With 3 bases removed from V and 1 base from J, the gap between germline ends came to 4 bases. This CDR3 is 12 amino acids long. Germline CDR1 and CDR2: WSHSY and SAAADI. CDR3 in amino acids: CASSDFSYEQYF. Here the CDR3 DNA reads TGCGCCAGCAGTGACTTTTCCTACGAGCAGTACTTC.